This entry concerns a single TCR beta chain. The record originates from a study of T cells in Graves' hyperthyroidism and ophthalmopathy. Patients aged 18 to 65 had newly diagnosed hyperthyroidism that had lasted under 2 months. Clinicians diagnosed patients from clinical symptoms, serum thyroxine and TRAb, thyroid ultrasound and orbital computed tomography. The TCR beta CDR3 regions underwent amplification using RNA transcripts as the source. With the HTBI primer set, the TCR CDR3 went through a first round of RT-PCR. TCRdb re-called the multiplex PCR reads through MiXCR, storing one row per CDR3 protein. The sample lists around 700,000 distinct CDR3 sequences, roughly a sixth seen once, with roughly 17% in the top ten. Germline V gene data show CDR1 as LNHNV and CDR2 as YYDKDF (reference sequence). J lost 5 bases, V lost 3 bases, and 18 bases had no gene match. The CDR3 is 20 residues long.

The source of this sequence is a woman in her forties or fifties with Graves' hyperthyroidism that later progressed to Graves' ophthalmopathy. Sequencing used blood. This sequence joins TRBV15 and TRBJ2-5; 13 bases are a match to TRBD2. The CDR3 loop is CATSSATPGTSGVAVETQYF. CDR3 DNA: TGTGCCACCAGCAGTGCCACCCCCGGGACTAGCGGGGTGGCGGTGGAGACCCAGTACTTC.